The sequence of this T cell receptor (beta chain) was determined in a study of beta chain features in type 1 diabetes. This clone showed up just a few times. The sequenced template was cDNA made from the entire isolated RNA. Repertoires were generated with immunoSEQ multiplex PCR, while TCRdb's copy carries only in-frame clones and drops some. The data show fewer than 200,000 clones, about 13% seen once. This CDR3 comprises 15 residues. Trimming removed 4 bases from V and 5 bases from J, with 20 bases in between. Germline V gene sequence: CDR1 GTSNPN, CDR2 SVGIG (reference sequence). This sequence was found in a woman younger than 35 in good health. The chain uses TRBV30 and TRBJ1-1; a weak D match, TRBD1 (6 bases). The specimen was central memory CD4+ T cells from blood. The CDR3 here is CAWIPAHGGRTEAFF. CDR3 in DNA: TGTGCCTGGATCCCCGCCCATGGGGGCCGGACTGAAGCTTTCTTT.